Sequencing of this TCR beta chain was carried out in a study of siplizumab effects on memory and regulatory T cells. General observations from the study: Of the alloreactive clones, only a minor fraction mapped to unstimulated subsets.

Germline V lookup: CDR1 MGHRA, CDR2 YSYEKL. CDR3 length: 14 amino acids. The ends were cut back, 0 bases at V and 4 bases at J, with 8 bases in the middle. Note on this clone: Its antigen is undetermined.

The table came from immunoSEQ multiplex PCR; TCRdb's copy has only in-frame clones and leaves some out. The top ten hold 12% of the sample, which has 100,000 or so clones, about nine tenths seen once. This receptor was obtained from a human donor in good health. Material: non-Treg CD4+ T cells sorted from blood. This rearrangement joins TRBV4-1 to TRBJ2-3, with a possible D match to TRBD2 (5 bases). DNA of the CDR3: TGCGCCAGCAGCCAAGAGGGAGTAGCAGATACGCAGTATTTT. Translation: CASSQEGVADTQYF.